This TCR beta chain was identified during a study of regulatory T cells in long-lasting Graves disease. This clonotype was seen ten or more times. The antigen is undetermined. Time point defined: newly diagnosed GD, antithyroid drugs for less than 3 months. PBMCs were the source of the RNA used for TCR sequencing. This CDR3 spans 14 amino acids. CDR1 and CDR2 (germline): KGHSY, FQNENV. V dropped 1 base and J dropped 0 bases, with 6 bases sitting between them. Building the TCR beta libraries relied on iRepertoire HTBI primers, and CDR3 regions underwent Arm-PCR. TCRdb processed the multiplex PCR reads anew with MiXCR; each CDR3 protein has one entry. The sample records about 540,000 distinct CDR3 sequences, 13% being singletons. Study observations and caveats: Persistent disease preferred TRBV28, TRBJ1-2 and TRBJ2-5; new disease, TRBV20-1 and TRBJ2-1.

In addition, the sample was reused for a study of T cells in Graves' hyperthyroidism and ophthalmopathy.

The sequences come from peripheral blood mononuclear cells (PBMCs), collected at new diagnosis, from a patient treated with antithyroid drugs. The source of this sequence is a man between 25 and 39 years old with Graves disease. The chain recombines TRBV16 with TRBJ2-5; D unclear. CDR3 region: CASSQYDDQETQYF. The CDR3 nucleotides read TGTGCCAGCAGCCAATATGATGACCAAGAGACCCAGTACTTC.